What follows is one TCR beta chain and its context. Its antigen is as yet unknown. The sample comes from a study of siplizumab effects on memory and regulatory T cells. Per the germline V gene, CDR1 is GTSNPN and CDR2 is SVGIG (reference sequence). The CDR3 runs to 11 residues. The V end lost 1 base, the J end lost 3 bases, and 3 bases lay between the germline ends. General study results and limits: Sequences below about 10^-5 frequency were poorly captured, limiting mapping of alloreactive clones. Contribution to the alloresponse seemed major for naive T cells, which also seemed more diverse than memory cells.

Generated by immunoSEQ multiplex PCR, the TCRdb table keeps only in-frame clones and is missing some. The sample carries about 91,000 clones, 95% to 97% recorded once. This clonotype originated in a human donor in good health. Specimen: naive CD4+ T cells sorted from blood. The V and J genes are TRBV30 and TRBJ1-1, with D uncertain. CDR3 loop: CAWSGYTEAFF. The CDR3 coding sequence is TGTGCCTGGAGTGGGTACACTGAAGCTTTCTTT.